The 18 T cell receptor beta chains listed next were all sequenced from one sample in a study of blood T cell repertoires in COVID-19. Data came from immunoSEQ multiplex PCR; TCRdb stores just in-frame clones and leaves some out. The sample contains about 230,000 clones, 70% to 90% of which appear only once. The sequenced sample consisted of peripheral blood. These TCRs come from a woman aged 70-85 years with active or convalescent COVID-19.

Here the CDR3 reads CATSRDPGGNTEAFF. In DNA form, the CDR3 reads TGTGCCACCAGCAGAGATCCGGGGGGGAACACTGAAGCTTTCTTT. The chain is built from TRBV15 and TRBJ1-1; the D gene is possibly TRBD1 (5 bases). Germline CDR1 and CDR2: LNHNV and YYDKDF (reference sequence). CDR3 length: 15 amino acids. Trimming took off 0 bases at V and 1 base at J, with 9 bases between the two ends. Full variable domain (missing parts from reference TRBV15 and TRBJ1-1): DAMVIQNPRYQVTQFGKPVTLSCSQTLNHNVMYWYQQKSSQAPKLLFHYYDKDFNNEADTPDNFQSRRPNTSFCFLDIRSPGLGDTAMYLCATSRDPGGNTEAFFGQGTRLTVV.

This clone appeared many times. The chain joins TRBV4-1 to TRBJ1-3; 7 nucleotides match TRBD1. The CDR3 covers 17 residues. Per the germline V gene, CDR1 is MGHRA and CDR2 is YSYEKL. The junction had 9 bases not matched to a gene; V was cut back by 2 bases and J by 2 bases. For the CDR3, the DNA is TGCGCCAGCAGCCAACCTATTACAGGGGCTCCTGGAAACACCATATATTTT. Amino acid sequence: CASSQPITGAPGNTIYF.

The CDR3 protein is CASNRGGPYEQYF. The CDR3 region has the DNA TGTGCCAGCAATAGGGGGGGGCCCTACGAGCAGTACTTC. V usage is TRBV7-2 and J usage is TRBJ2-7, with D possibly matching TRBD2 (7 bases). Germline-derived CDR1 and CDR2 are SGHTA and FQGNSA. There are 13 residues in the CDR3. The V and J ends lost 7 bases and 2 bases respectively, with 12 bases between them. Complete variable domain (other parts from reference TRBV7-2 and TRBJ2-7): GAGVSQSPSNKVTEKGKDVELRCDPISGHTALYWYRQSLGQGLEFLIYFQGNSAPDKSGLPSDRFSAERTGGSVSTLTIQRTQQEDSAVYLCASNRGGPYEQYFGPGTRLTVT.

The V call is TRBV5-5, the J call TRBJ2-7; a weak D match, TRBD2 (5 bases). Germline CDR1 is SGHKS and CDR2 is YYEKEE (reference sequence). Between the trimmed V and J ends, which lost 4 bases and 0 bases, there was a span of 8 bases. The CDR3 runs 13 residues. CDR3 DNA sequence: TGTGCCAGCAGCGGAGCGGTCTCCTACGAGCAGTACTTC. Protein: CASSGAVSYEQYF.

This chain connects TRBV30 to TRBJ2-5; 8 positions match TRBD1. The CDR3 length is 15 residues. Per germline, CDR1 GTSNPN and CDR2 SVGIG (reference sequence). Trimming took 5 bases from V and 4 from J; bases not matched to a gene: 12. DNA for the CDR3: TGTGCCTGGGTCCCGTTACAGGGGGGAGGAGAGACCCAGTACTTC. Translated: CAWVPLQGGGETQYF.

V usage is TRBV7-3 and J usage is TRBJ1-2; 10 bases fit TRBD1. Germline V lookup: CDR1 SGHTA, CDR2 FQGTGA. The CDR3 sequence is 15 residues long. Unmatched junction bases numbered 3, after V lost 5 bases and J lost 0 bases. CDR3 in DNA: TGTGCCAGCAGCGGGACAGGGGCTTCTAACTATGGCTACACCTTC. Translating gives CASSGTGASNYGYTF.

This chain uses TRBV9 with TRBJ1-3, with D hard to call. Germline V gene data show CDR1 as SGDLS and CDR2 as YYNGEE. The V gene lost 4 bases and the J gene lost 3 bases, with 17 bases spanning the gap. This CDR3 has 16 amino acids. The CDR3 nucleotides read TGTGCCAGCAGCCCCAGGCAGTCAGGCCTTGGAAACACCATATATTTT. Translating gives CASSPRQSGLGNTIYF.

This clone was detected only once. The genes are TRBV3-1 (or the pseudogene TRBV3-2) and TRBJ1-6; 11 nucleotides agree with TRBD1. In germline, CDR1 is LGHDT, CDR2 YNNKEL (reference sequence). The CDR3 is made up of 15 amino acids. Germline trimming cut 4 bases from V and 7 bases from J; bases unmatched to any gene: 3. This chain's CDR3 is CASSPDRGQNSPLHF. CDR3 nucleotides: TGTGCCAGCAGCCCGGACAGGGGGCAAAATTCACCCCTCCACTTT.

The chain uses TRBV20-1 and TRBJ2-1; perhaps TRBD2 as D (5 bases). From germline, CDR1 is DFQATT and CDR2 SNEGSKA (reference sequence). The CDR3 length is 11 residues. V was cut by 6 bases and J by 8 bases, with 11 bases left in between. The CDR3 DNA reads TGCAGTGCCCCGACTAACGATGAGCAGTTCTTC. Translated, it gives CSAPTNDEQFF.

The CDR3 loop reads CASSSPRSYEQYF. The DNA of the CDR3 is TGTGCCAGCAGCTCCCCTAGGTCCTACGAGCAGTACTTC. The chain employs TRBV11-2 and TRBJ2-7; D call uncertain. The CDR3 runs to 13 residues. V was trimmed by 4 bases and J by 1 base, leaving 8 bases between them. The germline gives CDR1 SGHAT, CDR2 FQNNGV.

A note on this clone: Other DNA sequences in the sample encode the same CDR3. The CDR3: CASSFGGRNTEAFF. The CDR3 DNA reads TGTGCCAGCAGCTTCGGGGGGCGGAACACTGAAGCTTTCTTT. This chain connects TRBV7-3 to TRBJ1-1, with a tentative D call TRBD1 (6 bases). The V gene's germline CDR1 is SGHTA and CDR2 FQGTGA. The CDR3 is 14 amino acids. Trimming removed 3 bases from V and 1 base from J, with 9 bases in between. Combining the CDR3 with reference TRBV7-3 and TRBJ1-1 gives the whole variable domain GAGVSQTPSNKVTEKGKYVELRCDPISGHTALYWYRQSLGQGPEFLIYFQGTGAADDSGLPNDRFFAVRPEGSVSTLKIQRTERGDSAVYLCASSFGGRNTEAFFGQGTRLTVV.

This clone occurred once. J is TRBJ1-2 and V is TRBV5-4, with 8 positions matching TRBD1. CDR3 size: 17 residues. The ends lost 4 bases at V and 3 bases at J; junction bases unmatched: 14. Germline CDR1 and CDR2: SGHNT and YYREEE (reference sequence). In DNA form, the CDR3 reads TGTGCCAGCAGCCGATCCTCTAGACAGGGGTCTTACTATGGCTACACCTTC. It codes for CASSRSSRQGSYYGYTF.

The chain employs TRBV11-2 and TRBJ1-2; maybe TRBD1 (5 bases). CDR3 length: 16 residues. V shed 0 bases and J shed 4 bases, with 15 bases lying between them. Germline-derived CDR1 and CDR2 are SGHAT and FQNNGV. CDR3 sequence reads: CASSLEGLQEGYGYTF. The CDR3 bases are TGTGCCAGCAGCTTAGAGGGCCTACAGGAAGGCTATGGCTACACCTTC.

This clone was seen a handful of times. CDR3 region: CASSLSVRGDTEAFF. The CDR3 region has the DNA TGTGCCAGCAGCTTATCGGTCAGGGGGGACACTGAAGCTTTCTTT. The rearrangement uses TRBV11-2 and TRBJ1-1; 7 bases agree with TRBD1. Germline-derived CDR1 and CDR2 are SGHAT and FQNNGV. The CDR3 is 15 amino acids. Trimming removed 2 bases from V and 3 bases from J; junction bases left unmatched: 6.

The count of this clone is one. The CDR3 spells CASSQSLEFSPLHF. The CDR3 region has the DNA TGTGCCAGCAGCCAGTCATTGGAGTTTTCACCCCTCCACTTT. The gene calls are TRBV3-1 (or the pseudogene TRBV3-2) and TRBJ1-6; D gene unclear. This CDR3 region has 14 residues. V lost 3 bases, J lost 9 bases, and 12 bases lay in between. Germline V gene lookup returns CDR1 LGHDT and CDR2 YNNKEL (reference sequence).

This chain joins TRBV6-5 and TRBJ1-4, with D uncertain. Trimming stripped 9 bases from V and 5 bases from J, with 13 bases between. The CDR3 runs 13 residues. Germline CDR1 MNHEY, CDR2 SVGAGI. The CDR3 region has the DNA TGTGCCAGTTTGAAGAGATTGAATGAAAAACTGTTTTTT. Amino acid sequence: CASLKRLNEKLFF.

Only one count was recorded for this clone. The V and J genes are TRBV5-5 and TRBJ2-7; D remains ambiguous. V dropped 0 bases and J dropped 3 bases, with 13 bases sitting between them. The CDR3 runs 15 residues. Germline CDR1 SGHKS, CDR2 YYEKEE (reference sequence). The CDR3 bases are TGTGCCAGCAGCTTGGTCGGGTTGCCAAACTACGAGCAGTACTTC. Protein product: CASSLVGLPNYEQYF.

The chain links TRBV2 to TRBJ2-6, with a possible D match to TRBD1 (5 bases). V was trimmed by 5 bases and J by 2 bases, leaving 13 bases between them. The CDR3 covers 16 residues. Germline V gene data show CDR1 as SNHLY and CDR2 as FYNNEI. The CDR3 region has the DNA TGTGCCAGCAGTTGGCAGGGTGGGGCTGGGGCCAACGTCCTGACTTTC. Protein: CASSWQGGAGANVLTF.